This T cell receptor beta chain was identified during a study of beta chain features in type 1 diabetes. Every isolated RNA sample was fully reverse transcribed, so sequencing captured expressed TCRB transcripts. Data came from immunoSEQ multiplex PCR; TCRdb stores just in-frame clones and leaves some out. The sample holds hundreds of thousands of clones; roughly 12% are singletons and the top ten take around 0.022%. In this sample, this clone turned up a few times. No antigen is known for it. Notes on the study in general: People with Type 1 diabetes carried modestly yet significantly shorter TCRB CDR3s in all four CD4+ subsets. Any HLA-type effect on TCRB rearrangement remained unresolved here.

Blood was drawn once from each donor into heparinised tubes. The draws averaged about 0.12 L. The germline V gene has CDR1 MNHEY and CDR2 SVGAGI. V shed 2 bases and J shed 0 bases, with 11 bases lying between them. The CDR3 covers 16 residues. This receptor was taken from a man in his late teens or twenties with type 1 diabetes. The V gene is TRBV6-5, the J gene TRBJ2-4; D ambiguous. The sequencing sample was made of naive CD4+ T cells from blood. DNA of the CDR3: TGTGCCAGCAGTTACAACCAGGCTCCAGCCAAAAACATTCAGTACTTC. Amino acid sequence: CASSYNQAPAKNIQYF.